This T cell receptor beta chain was sequenced during a study of radiotherapy plus CTLA-4 blockade in lung cancer. For the study at large: Disease control was seen in 31% of patients, objective responses in 18%.

Profiled with immunoSEQ multiplex PCR; TCRdb holds only in-frame clones, not every one. The sample gives 81,000 or so clones, about 85% of which show up once; just over 14% is in the top ten. Study observations and caveats: TCR clones of tumor origin grew in blood after radiotherapy plus ipilimumab.

The CDR3 length is 16 residues. With V trimmed by 3 bases and J by 0 bases, 5 bases remained unmatched. In germline, CDR1 is LGHNA, CDR2 YNFKEQ. Receiving focal radiation plus CTLA-4 blockade with ipilimumab were patients who had chemo-refractory metastatic non-small-cell lung cancer. Comment on this clone: What it binds is not known.

V is TRBV4-2 and J is TRBJ2-3, with 8 bases that match TRBD2. The source material was peripheral blood, sampled from a patient treated with radiotherapy plus ipilimumab. The source of this sequence is a human donor with non-small cell lung cancer that progressed on radiotherapy plus ipilimumab. CDR3 in amino acids: CASSHISGTSTDTQYF. The CDR3 DNA is TGTGCCAGCAGCCACATTAGCGGGACTAGCACAGATACGCAGTATTTT.